This is a list of T cell receptor beta chains from one sample in a study of T cells in Graves' hyperthyroidism and ophthalmopathy. TCRdb passed the multiplex PCR reads through MiXCR, listing each CDR3 protein once. The sample lists about 350,000 distinct CDR3 sequences, less than 20% occurring once. The source material was blood. These receptors originate from a woman aged 40-49 years with Graves' ophthalmopathy. Each CDR3 is given with its conserved first and last residue. A D gene is named only where the DNA matches it firmly. Some rows mark clone size as missing; the rest say once, few, many or name a class of expanded clone.

>TRBV6-5|TRBD2|TRBJ2-7|many
TGTGCCAGCAGTTACGGGACTAGCGGGACCTACGAGCAGTACTTC
CASSYGTSGTYEQYF
>TRBV5-4|.|TRBJ1-1|many
TGTGCCAGCAGCTTGGACAGTTCCACTGAAGCTTTCTTT
CASSLDSSTEAFF
>TRBV12-3/TRBV12-4|.|TRBJ2-5|few
TGTGCCAGCAGTCAGAACAGGGACCCACCAGAGACCCAGTACTTC
CASSQNRDPPETQYF
>TRBV10-2|.|TRBJ2-7|many
TGCGCCAGCCGGCACAGCTCCTACGAGCAGTACTTC
CASRHSSYEQYF
>TRBV11-2|.|TRBJ2-7|many
TGTGCCAGCAGCTCCTACGACAGGGGAGGGGCCTACGAGCAGTACTTC
CASSSYDRGGAYEQYF
>TRBV9|.|TRBJ1-2|many
TGTGCCAGCAGCGCGGCATCGGTCTCCTCTGGCTACACCTTC
CASSAASVSSGYTF
>TRBV20-1|.|TRBJ2-5|many
TGCAGTGCTAGAGGGACTTTCCAAGAGACCCAGTACTTC
CSARGTFQETQYF
>TRBV29-1|.|TRBJ2-5|many
TGCAGCGTTGCTCTGGGAGACTGGTACCAAGAGACCCAGTACTTC
CSVALGDWYQETQYF
>TRBV4-2|.|TRBJ1-5|many
TGTGCCAGCAGCCAAGGTGCTTATAGCAATCAGCCCCAGCATTTT
CASSQGAYSNQPQHF
>TRBV27|.|TRBJ2-5|many
TGTGCCAGCAGTTTCCCTGCCCCCTTCTTGCGGGAACAAGAGACCCAGTACTTC
CASSFPAPFLREQETQYF
>TRBV7-8|.|TRBJ1-3|.
TGTGCCAGCAGCTTAGCGTTAAAGGGGTCTGGAAACACCATATATTTT
CASSLALKGSGNTIYF
>TRBV27|TRBD2|TRBJ2-4|many
TGTGCCAGCAGTCCCCTGAGCGGGAGTATCGTGTCCAAAAACATTCAGTACTTC
CASSPLSGSIVSKNIQYF
>TRBV6-1|TRBD2|TRBJ2-3|many
TGTGCCACCGCCCCCGAACTAGCGCACACAGATACGCAGTATTTT
CATAPELAHTDTQYF
>TRBV7-3|TRBD1|TRBJ2-2|many
TGTGCCAGCAGCATCCCAGGGGGTTGGGCGAACACCGGGGAGCTGTTTTTT
CASSIPGGWANTGELFF
>TRBV20-1|.|TRBJ2-7|many
TGCAGTGCCCGACAGGACTCCTACGAGCAGTACTTC
CSARQDSYEQYF
>TRBV28|TRBD1|TRBJ2-5|.
TGTGCCAGCAGTTCGACAGGGTATCGAGAGACCCAGTACTTC
CASSSTGYRETQYF
>TRBV15|TRBD2|TRBJ2-2|many
TGTGCCACCAGCAAACGACTAGCGGGGAACACCGGGGAGCTGTTTTTT
CATSKRLAGNTGELFF
>TRBV28|.|TRBJ1-3|many
TGTGCCAGCAGCCCTCAGGGGACCTCTGGAAACACCATATATTTT
CASSPQGTSGNTIYF
>TRBV28|.|TRBJ2-7|.
TGTGCCAGCAGTTTCAACCCTCCCTCCTACGAGCAGTACTTC
CASSFNPPSYEQYF
>TRBV7-3|TRBD2|TRBJ2-7|many
TGTGCCAGCAGCGCCCGTCAGGGACTAGCGGGAGGCAGGGGCTACGAGCAGTACTTC
CASSARQGLAGGRGYEQYF
>TRBV2|.|TRBJ2-7|many
TGTGCCAGCATCCCCGCTCTGGGGACCTACGAGCAGTACTTC
CASIPALGTYEQYF
>TRBV4-2|.|TRBJ2-5|many
TGTGCCAGCAGCCAAGAGAGGCTACAAGAGACCCAGTACTTC
CASSQERLQETQYF
>TRBV28|.|TRBJ2-7|many
TGTGCCAGCAGTCTGCTCAGGACGGAGGGGGCTGAGCAGTACTTC
CASSLLRTEGAEQYF
>TRBV7-3|TRBD1|TRBJ1-2|.
TGTGCCAGCAGCCCGGGGGGGACAGGGGGCTATGGCTACACCTTC
CASSPGGTGGYGYTF
>TRBV12-3/TRBV12-4|.|TRBJ1-1|many
TGTGCCAGCAGTTTAATGGTGAACACTGAAGCTTTCTTT
CASSLMVNTEAFF
>TRBV24-1|.|TRBJ1-2|few
TGTGCCACCAGTGATGGTACAGGGCGGCAGGGCTACACCTTC
CATSDGTGRQGYTF
>TRBV6-5|.|TRBJ1-3|few
TGTGCCAGCGGTTACTCTTGGAGCCGCTCTGGAAACACCATATATTTT
CASGYSWSRSGNTIYF
>TRBV12-3/TRBV12-4|.|TRBJ1-5|many
TGTGCCAGCAGTTTAGCAGACTGGGGGCCCCAGCATTTT
CASSLADWGPQHF
>TRBV20-1|TRBD2|TRBJ2-5|many
TGCAGTGCTAGACTAGCGGGATTAGAGACCCAGTACTTC
CSARLAGLETQYF
>TRBV28|.|TRBJ1-1|many
TGTGCCAGCAGTTCCCCCCTCCAGGTTGTGAACACTGAAGCTTTCTTT
CASSSPLQVVNTEAFF
>TRBV19|.|TRBJ1-5|many
TGTGCCAGTAGGCCGACAGGTGGGGTAGCAGCCCAGCATTTT
CASRPTGGVAAQHF
>TRBV30|TRBD1|TRBJ1-2|many
TGTGCCTGGAGTTCAACAGGGGGTGTCGGCTACACCTTC
CAWSSTGGVGYTF
>TRBV12-3/TRBV12-4|.|TRBJ1-1|many
TGTGCCAGCAGTTTGGACAGCAACACTGAAGCTTTCTTT
CASSLDSNTEAFF
>TRBV6-1|.|TRBJ1-2|many
TGTGCCAGCTCCCCCCTTTTAGGGGGCTATGGCTACACCTTC
CASSPLLGGYGYTF
>TRBV6-1|.|TRBJ1-5|.
TGTGCCAGCAGATGGGACTTCAGTCAGCCCCAGCATTTT
CASRWDFSQPQHF
>TRBV30|.|TRBJ1-5|many
TGTGCCTGGAGTCCCGGACAGTACAATCAGCCCCAGCATTTT
CAWSPGQYNQPQHF
>TRBV24-1|TRBD1|TRBJ1-5|many
TGTGCCACCGGGACAGGGGGCTTTCAGCCCCAGCATTTT
CATGTGGFQPQHF
>TRBV20-1|.|TRBJ2-5|many
TGCAGTGCTAGAGATAGGGGGGCTCAAGAGACCCAGTACTTC
CSARDRGAQETQYF
>TRBV4-3|.|TRBJ1-1|many
TGCGCCAGCAGCCAAGATGGGCAGGGGAACACTGAAGCTTTCTTT
CASSQDGQGNTEAFF
>TRBV12-3/TRBV12-4|TRBD1|TRBJ1-1|many
TGTGCCAGCAGTCTCTTTCAGGGGACAGTATTT
CASSLFQGTVF
>TRBV7-2|.|TRBJ2-5|many
TGTGCCAGCAGCTTAGTGGTTGCCAGCCAAGAGACCCAGTACTTC
CASSLVVASQETQYF
>TRBV3-1|TRBD1|TRBJ2-2|many
TGTGCCAGCAGCCCCCGGACAGGGGGTAGCGGGGAGCTGTTTTTT
CASSPRTGGSGELFF
>TRBV24-1|.|TRBJ1-5|many
TGTGCCACCAGTGTTTCCAGTTCTCAGCCCCAGCATTTT
CATSVSSSQPQHF